The sequence of this T cell receptor beta chain was determined in a study of blood T cell repertoires in COVID-19. As for the study in general: COVID-19 samples, acute and convalescent, were from the United States, Italy and Spain. Sources were T cells, B-cell-depleted T cells, or PBMCs; the material itself was cDNA or gDNA.

Method: immunoSEQ multiplex PCR; TCRdb's copy keeps in-frame clones and lacks some. The table includes 230,000 or so clones, about 86% detected once. The CDR3 sequence is 16 residues long. The germline CDR1 and CDR2 sequences are SGHKS and YYEKEE (reference sequence). V shed 4 bases, J shed 2 bases, and the junction held 7 bases outside the gene matches. The sample taken for sequencing was peripheral blood. This rearrangement joins TRBV5-5 to TRBJ2-1, with 9 nucleotides matching TRBD1. The sequence was collected from a man in his forties with active or convalescent COVID-19. CDR3 amino acids: CASSPWTGVAYNEQFF. In DNA, the CDR3 is TGTGCCAGCAGCCCGTGGACAGGGGTCGCCTACAATGAGCAGTTCTTC. The full variable domain, rest sourced from reference TRBV5-5 and TRBJ2-1, is DAGVTQSPTHLIKTRGQQVTLRCSPISGHKSVSWYQQVLGQGPQFIFQYYEKEERGRGNFPDRFSARQFPNYSSELNVNALLLGDSALYLCASSPWTGVAYNEQFFGPGTRLTVL.